This entry lists 16 T cell receptor beta chains sequenced from one sample in a study of naive and memory T cell subsets (dated by TCRdb to about 2017). Points the paper makes about the study in general: A few larger clonotypes were present in naive repertoires, particularly the CD8 repertoires, and these clonotypes were possibly memory cells re-expressing CD45RA.

No antigens are known for them. The library was generated by UMI-ligation and nested PCR. TCRdb records Illumina MiSeq as the sequencer. The beta constant-region primer was an equimolar mix of two oligonucleotides covering both TRBC1 and TRBC2. The ligated cDNA went through four rounds of PCR with nested alpha and beta constant-region primers together with the SP2 primer. In-frame beta chains were kept once TCRdb had trimmed the public reads at Q25 with fastp and called clones with MiXCR. All rows with the same CDR3 protein become a single entry with the most common DNA and genes. The sample yields some 110,000 distinct CDR3 sequences; 14% were counted once. Clones ranked in the top ten supply 2.5% to 3% of the sample. The sample was naive CD8+ T cells from blood. In light of the paper, this sample's cell subset or site label describes: naive T cells, CD45RA high CD27+. These receptors were taken from a human donor in good health.

The chain has TRBV14 and TRBJ2-3; D possibly corresponds to TRBD2 (5 bases). Germline CDR1 and CDR2: SGHDN and FVKESK. V was shortened by 0 bases and J by 5 bases, with 18 bases between the two germline ends. The CDR3 runs to 17 residues. CDR3 in amino acids: CASSQDSGPGVEDTQYF. The CDR3 DNA reads as TGTGCCAGCAGCCAAGATTCAGGACCCGGGGTAGAAGATACGCAGTATTTT. Full variable domain (missing parts from reference TRBV14 and TRBJ2-3): EAGVTQFPSHSVIEKGQTVTLRCDPISGHDNLYWYRRVMGKEIKFLLHFVKESKQDESGMPNNRFLAERTGGTYSTLKVQPAELEDSGVYFCASSQDSGPGVEDTQYFGPGTRLTVL.

The V and J genes are TRBV9 and TRBJ2-7, with a possible D match to TRBD2 (6 bases). Germline V gene data show CDR1 as SGDLS and CDR2 as YYNGEE. This CDR3 has 14 residues. V lost 3 bases, J lost 4 bases, and 14 bases lay in between. CDR3 nucleotides: TGTGCCAGCAGCGAGCCGGGACGGGAGTACGAGCAGTACTTC. Translating gives CASSEPGREYEQYF.

The chain uses TRBV12-3 or TRBV12-4 and TRBJ2-7, with 8 bases that match TRBD2. The CDR3 is made up of 17 amino acids. The V segment lost 5 bases and the J segment 2 bases; nucleotides outside the gene matches: 14. This chain's CDR3 is CASSPTTPTGGPYEQYF. DNA for the CDR3: TGTGCCAGCAGTCCTACAACCCCAACGGGAGGGCCCTACGAGCAGTACTTC.

CDR3 loop: CASSLDRGYEQFF. The CDR3 DNA reads TGTGCCAGCAGCTTGGACCGGGGGTATGAGCAGTTCTTC. This rearrangement joins TRBV7-2 to TRBJ2-1; TRBD2 might be the D (6 bases). Between the trimmed V and J ends, which lost 3 bases and 8 bases, there was a span of 11 bases. CDR1 and CDR2 from the germline V gene are SGHTA and FQGNSA. This CDR3 spans 13 amino acids.

The chain joins TRBV20-1 to TRBJ2-7; maybe TRBD2 (6 bases). V gave up 4 bases and J gave up 3 bases, with 16 bases separating them. Germline values: CDR1 DFQATT, CDR2 SNEGSKA (reference sequence). The CDR3 sequence is 14 residues long. The CDR3, as DNA: TGCAGTGCTATTCCTAGGGAGGACTACTACGAGCAGTACTTC. It is translated as CSAIPREDYYEQYF.

This clonotype appeared a few times. The chain combines TRBV4-3 with TRBJ2-1; D is perhaps TRBD2 (6 bases). CDR1 is LGHNA and CDR2 is YSLEER in the germline V gene. The V and J ends lost 1 base and 0 bases respectively, with 10 bases between them. This CDR3 is 16 amino acids long. CDR3 sequence reads: CASSQGDFSSYNEQFF. The CDR3 coding sequence is TGCGCCAGCAGCCAAGGGGACTTTAGCTCCTACAATGAGCAGTTCTTC.

This clonotype was seen many times. The chain is built from TRBV5-5 and TRBJ1-1, with a weak D call TRBD1 (5 bases). V lost 4 bases to trimming and J lost 1 base, with 14 bases between them. CDR1 is SGHKS and CDR2 is YYEKEE in the germline V gene (reference sequence). CDR3 length: 15 amino acids. The CDR3 protein is CASSPAGTENTEAFF. Written as DNA, the CDR3 is TGTGCCAGCAGCCCAGCCGGGACCGAGAACACTGAAGCTTTCTTT.

This clonotype was observed a few times. The chain is built from TRBV10-3 and TRBJ2-3; D is ambiguous. Germline CDR1 reads ENHRY; CDR2 reads SYGVKD. V was clipped by 0 bases and J by 0 bases, with 10 bases between them. The CDR3 length is 16 residues. CDR3 bases: TGTGCCATCAGTGAGTCGGGAATTGCTAGCACAGATACGCAGTATTTT. The encoded protein is CAISESGIASTDTQYF.

This clonotype came up many times. J is TRBJ2-3 and V is TRBV20-1; 7 nucleotides align to TRBD2. CDR3 length: 17 residues. CDR1 DFQATT and CDR2 SNEGSKA come from the germline V gene (reference sequence). The ends lost 0 bases at V and 2 bases at J; junction bases unmatched: 11. CDR3 protein: CSARDLGSGPSTDTQYF. CDR3 in DNA: TGCAGTGCTAGAGATCTCGGTAGCGGGCCCTCCACAGATACGCAGTATTTT.

In its sample, this clonotype was seen a few times. The V and J genes are TRBV14 and TRBJ2-1; 9 nucleotides align to TRBD2. CDR1 and CDR2 (germline): SGHDN, FVKESK. V shed 0 bases and J 9 bases; nucleotides not matched to a gene: 9. The CDR3 runs 16 residues. This CDR3 reads CASSQDSWREGSEQFF. In nucleotides, the CDR3 is TGTGCCAGCAGCCAAGATAGTTGGCGGGAGGGTAGTGAGCAGTTCTTC.

This clonotype was observed many times. This chain uses TRBV12-5 with TRBJ1-5; perhaps TRBD1 as D (5 bases). Trimming left V 2 bases short and J 0 bases short, with 11 bases between. Germline V gene data show CDR1 as LGHNT and CDR2 as FRNRAP. The CDR3 length is 16 residues. CDR3 DNA: TGTGCTAGTGGTTTGTGGGGGGATCTTAGCAATCAGCCCCAGCATTTT. Amino acids: CASGLWGDLSNQPQHF.

V is TRBV3-1 and J is TRBJ2-1; unclear D gene. Trimming cost V 0 bases and J 8 bases, with 8 bases left between them. Germline CDR1 is LGHDT and CDR2 is YNNKEL (reference sequence). This CDR3 comprises 13 residues. For the CDR3, the DNA is TGTGCCAGCAGCCAAGAGCCACTACATGAGCAGTTCTTC. Translating it yields CASSQEPLHEQFF.

This clonotype was seen a handful of times. V usage is TRBV7-9 and J usage is TRBJ2-5; D is unresolved. With 8 bases removed from V and 5 bases from J, the gap between germline ends came to 18 bases. CDR1 is SEHNR and CDR2 is FQNEAQ in the germline V gene (reference sequence). The CDR3 has 14 amino acids. The DNA for the CDR3 is TGTGCCAGCGAAGACCCCCGAGTGTCGGAGACCCAGTACTTC. Translation gives CASEDPRVSETQYF.

The chain uses TRBV4-3 and TRBJ2-7, with 8 bases lining up with TRBD2. The CDR3 has 17 residues. With 0 bases clipped from V and 3 bases from J, the junction kept 10 bases outside the gene matches. From germline, CDR1 is LGHNA and CDR2 YSLEER. CDR3 DNA: TGCGCCAGCAGCCAAGACTCGGGGGGGACCCTAAGCTACGAGCAGTACTTC. It codes for CASSQDSGGTLSYEQYF.

There are many counts of this clonotype. The genes are TRBV19 and TRBJ2-1; D could derive from TRBD1 or TRBD2 (5 bases each). This CDR3 spans 14 amino acids. CDR1 is LNHDA and CDR2 is SQIVND in the germline V gene (reference sequence). V lost 7 bases, J lost 0 bases, and 10 bases lay in between. The CDR3 nucleotides are TGTGCCAGTACGTGGGGGAGCTCCTACAATGAGCAGTTCTTC. It translates to CASTWGSSYNEQFF. The full variable domain, its missing parts supplied by reference TRBV19 and TRBJ2-1, is DGGITQSPKYLFRKEGQNVTLSCEQNLNHDAMYWYRQDPGQGLRLIYYSQIVNDFQKGDIAEGYSVSREKKESFPLTVTSAQKNPTAFYLCASTWGSSYNEQFFGPGTRLTVL.

This clonotype was detected ten times or more. This chain's CDR3 is CASSQGGGGTGAYEQYF. As DNA, the CDR3 is TGTGCCAGCAGCCAAGGGGGAGGGGGGACAGGGGCGTACGAGCAGTACTTC. The chain has TRBV4-2 and TRBJ2-7; 10 bases are shared with TRBD1. The germline V gene encodes CDR1 LGHNA and CDR2 YNFKEQ. V lost 1 base, J lost 4 bases, and 10 bases stayed unmatched. This CDR3 spans 17 amino acids.